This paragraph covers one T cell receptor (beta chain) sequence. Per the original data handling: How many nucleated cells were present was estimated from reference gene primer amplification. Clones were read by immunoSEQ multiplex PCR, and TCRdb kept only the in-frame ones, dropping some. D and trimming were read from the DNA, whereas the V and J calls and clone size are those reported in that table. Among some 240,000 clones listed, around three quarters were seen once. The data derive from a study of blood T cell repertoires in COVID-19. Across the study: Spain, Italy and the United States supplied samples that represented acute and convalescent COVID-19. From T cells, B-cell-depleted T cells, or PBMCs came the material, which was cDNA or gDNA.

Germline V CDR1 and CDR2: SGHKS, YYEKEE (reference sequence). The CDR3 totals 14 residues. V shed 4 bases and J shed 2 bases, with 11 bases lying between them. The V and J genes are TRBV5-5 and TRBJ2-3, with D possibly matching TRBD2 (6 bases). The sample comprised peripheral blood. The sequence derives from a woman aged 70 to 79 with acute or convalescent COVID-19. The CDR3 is CASSLSGDTDTQYF. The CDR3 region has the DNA TGTGCCAGCAGCCTATCGGGGGACACAGATACGCAGTATTTT.